Listed below are T cell receptor beta chains from one sample, sequenced in a study of blood T cell repertoires in COVID-19. Libraries were prepared by immunoSEQ multiplex PCR; TCRdb keeps only in-frame clonotypes and omits some of them. This table has about 220,000 clones, approximately 83% appearing once. The sequenced sample was PBMCs or T cells enriched from blood (not recorded which). The receptors come from a woman aged 40 to 55 who had been exposed to COVID-19. CDR3s include the opening cysteine and the closing phenylalanine or tryptophan. A D gene is named only where the DNA matches it firmly. Size values are once, few and many counts, or a class for expanded clones, and some rows have none.

clone_size: .; v_call: TRBV5-5; j_call: TRBJ2-7; d_call: TRBD1; cdr3_aa: CASSRTGAYEQYF; cdr3_nt: TGTGCCAGCAGCCGGACAGGGGCCTACGAGCAGTACTTC
clone_size: .; v_call: TRBV7-3; j_call: TRBJ1-2; d_call: .; cdr3_aa: CASSPDGGGSYGYTF; cdr3_nt: TGTGCCAGCAGCCCCGACGGCGGGGGTTCCTATGGCTACACCTTC
clone_size: .; v_call: TRBV14; j_call: TRBJ1-5; d_call: .; cdr3_aa: CASSQQGSNQPQHF; cdr3_nt: TGTGCCAGCAGCCAACAGGGAAGCAATCAGCCCCAGCATTTT
clone_size: .; v_call: TRBV2; j_call: TRBJ2-2; d_call: .; cdr3_aa: CASSADRTGELFF; cdr3_nt: TGTGCCAGCAGCGCTGATAGAACCGGGGAGCTGTTTTTT
clone_size: .; v_call: TRBV28; j_call: TRBJ1-5; d_call: TRBD1; cdr3_aa: CASSTRQGRQPQHF; cdr3_nt: TGTGCCAGCAGTACCCGACAGGGACGTCAGCCCCAGCATTTT
clone_size: .; v_call: TRBV27; j_call: TRBJ2-6; d_call: TRBD1; cdr3_aa: CASRPGQGATGANVLTF; cdr3_nt: TGTGCCAGCAGGCCGGGACAGGGGGCTACTGGGGCCAACGTCCTGACTTTC
clone_size: .; v_call: TRBV27; j_call: TRBJ1-5; d_call: .; cdr3_aa: CASSPRGQISNQPQHF; cdr3_nt: TGTGCCAGCAGTCCCAGAGGTCAAATTAGCAATCAGCCCCAGCATTTT
clone_size: .; v_call: TRBV3-1/TRBV3-2; j_call: TRBJ2-1; d_call: TRBD2; cdr3_aa: CASSRLAVNEQFF; cdr3_nt: TGTGCCAGCAGCCGACTAGCGGTTAATGAGCAGTTCTTC
clone_size: .; v_call: TRBV28; j_call: TRBJ2-1; d_call: TRBD1; cdr3_aa: CASSSAGGTGSNEQFF; cdr3_nt: TGTGCCAGCAGTTCCGCTGGCGGGACAGGCAGCAATGAGCAGTTCTTC
clone_size: .; v_call: TRBV9; j_call: TRBJ1-2; d_call: .; cdr3_aa: CASSDTPGVGYGYTF; cdr3_nt: TGTGCCAGCAGCGACACCCCAGGGGTGGGCTATGGCTACACCTTC
clone_size: once; v_call: TRBV7-8; j_call: TRBJ1-5; d_call: .; cdr3_aa: CASSLDPGRYSNQPQHF; cdr3_nt: TGTGCCAGCAGCTTAGATCCAGGGCGGTATAGCAATCAGCCCCAGCATTTT
clone_size: .; v_call: TRBV19; j_call: TRBJ1-5; d_call: .; cdr3_aa: CASSTTGPNQPQHF; cdr3_nt: TGTGCCAGTAGTACGACAGGACCTAACCAGCCCCAGCATTTT
clone_size: .; v_call: TRBV5-1; j_call: TRBJ1-1; d_call: TRBD1; cdr3_aa: CASSARTGNTEAFF; cdr3_nt: TGCGCCAGCAGCGCACGGACAGGGAACACTGAAGCTTTCTTT
clone_size: .; v_call: TRBV6-5; j_call: TRBJ1-1; d_call: TRBD1; cdr3_aa: CASTGGGATEAFF; cdr3_nt: TGTGCCAGCACAGGGGGCGGCGCCACTGAAGCTTTCTTT
clone_size: .; v_call: TRBV6-5; j_call: TRBJ2-5; d_call: TRBD2; cdr3_aa: CASSPTGTSQETQYF; cdr3_nt: TGTGCCAGCAGTCCTACCGGGACTAGTCAAGAGACCCAGTACTTC
clone_size: once; v_call: TRBV18; j_call: TRBJ2-3; d_call: TRBD2; cdr3_aa: CASSLSQTSGGTDTQYF; cdr3_nt: TGTGCCAGCTCACTATCCCAGACTAGCGGGGGTACAGATACGCAGTATTTT